This T cell receptor beta chain derives from a study of neurological immune-mediated disorders. Time point here: longitudinal time-point 2. Unsorted libraries were generated from 2 million PBMCs. These cells had been stored in RNAlater at -80 C. Germline assignment: CDR1 ENHRY and CDR2 SYGVKD. This CDR3 comprises 14 residues. The V end lost 2 bases, the J end lost 3 bases, and 8 bases lay between the germline ends. This clonotype was seen many times. Each CDR3 protein is one row after TCRdb ran MiXCR on the 5' RACE reads. The sample has over 55,000 distinct CDR3 sequences, 8.5% to 10% seen once. The V and J genes are TRBV10-3 and TRBJ1-5; D remains ambiguous. This TCR was recovered from a young man in good health. Sequencing input: PBMCs. DNA of the CDR3: TGTGCCATCAGTGAGGTAGGCATCAATCAGCCCCAGCATTTT. It is translated as CAISEVGINQPQHF.